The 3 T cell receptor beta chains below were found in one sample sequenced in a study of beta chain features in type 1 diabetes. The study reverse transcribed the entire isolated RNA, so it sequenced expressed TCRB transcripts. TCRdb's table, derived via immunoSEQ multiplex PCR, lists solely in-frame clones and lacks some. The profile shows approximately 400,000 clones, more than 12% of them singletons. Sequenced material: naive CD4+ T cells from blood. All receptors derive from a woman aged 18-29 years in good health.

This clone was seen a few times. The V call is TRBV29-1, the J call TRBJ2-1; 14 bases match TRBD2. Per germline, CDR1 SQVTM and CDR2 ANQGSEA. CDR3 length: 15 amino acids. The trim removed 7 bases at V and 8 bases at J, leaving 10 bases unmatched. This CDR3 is CSGRGTSGSRYEQFF. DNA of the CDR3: TGCAGCGGGCGAGGGACTAGCGGGAGTCGGTATGAGCAGTTCTTC.

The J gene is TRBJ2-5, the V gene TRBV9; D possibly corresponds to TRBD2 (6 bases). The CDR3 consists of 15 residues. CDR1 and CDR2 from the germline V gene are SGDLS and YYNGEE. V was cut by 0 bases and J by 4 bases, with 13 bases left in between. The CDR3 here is CASSVGTGAPETQYF. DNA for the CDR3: TGTGCCAGCAGCGTAGGGACGGGAGCGCCAGAGACCCAGTACTTC.

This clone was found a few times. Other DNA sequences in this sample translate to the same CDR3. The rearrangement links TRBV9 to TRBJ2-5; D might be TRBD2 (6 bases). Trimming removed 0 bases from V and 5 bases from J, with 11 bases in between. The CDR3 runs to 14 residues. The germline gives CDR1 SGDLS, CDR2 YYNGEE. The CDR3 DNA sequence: TGTGCCAGCAGCGTAGGGAGGGGTAGCGAGACCCAGTACTTC. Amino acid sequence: CASSVGRGSETQYF.